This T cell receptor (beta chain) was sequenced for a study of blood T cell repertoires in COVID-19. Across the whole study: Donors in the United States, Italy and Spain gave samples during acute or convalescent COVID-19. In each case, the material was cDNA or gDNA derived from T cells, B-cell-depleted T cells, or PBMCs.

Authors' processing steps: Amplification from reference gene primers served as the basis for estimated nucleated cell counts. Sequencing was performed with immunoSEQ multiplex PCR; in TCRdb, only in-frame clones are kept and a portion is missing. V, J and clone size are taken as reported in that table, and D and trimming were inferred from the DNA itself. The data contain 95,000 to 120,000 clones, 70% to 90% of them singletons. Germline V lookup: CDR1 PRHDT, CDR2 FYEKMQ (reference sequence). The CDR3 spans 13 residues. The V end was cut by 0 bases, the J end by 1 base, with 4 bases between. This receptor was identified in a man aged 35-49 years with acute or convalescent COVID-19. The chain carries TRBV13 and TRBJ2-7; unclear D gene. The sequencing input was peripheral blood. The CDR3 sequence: CASSLGPSYEQYF. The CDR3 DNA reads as TGTGCCAGCAGCTTAGGCCCATCCTACGAGCAGTACTTC.